The 8 T cell receptor beta chains below come from one sample, sequenced in a study of cytomegalovirus exposure and HLA in healthy donors. The PCR was carried out with 60 Vbeta primers and 13 Jbeta primers. Measured with immunoSEQ multiplex PCR; TCRdb has only the in-frame clones, and not every one. The table lists 200,000 or so clones, almost 85% of them singletons. Sequencing was carried out using PBMCs. These receptors all come from a boy aged 5-17 years in good health and CMV-seronegative.

This chain uses TRBV10-3 with TRBJ1-2, with TRBD1 as a possible D gene (5 bases). The CDR3 is made up of 15 amino acids. V was pared by 3 bases and J by 0 bases, with 11 bases between. Germline V gene data show CDR1 as ENHRY and CDR2 as SYGVKD. CDR3 DNA: TGTGCCATCAGTGAACTTTCGACAGCTAACTATGGCTACACCTTC. It codes for CAISELSTANYGYTF.

This clone was seen once. The chain couples TRBV23-1 to TRBJ2-5; no reliable D call. TRBV23-1 is given ORF status, its function remaining uncertain. CDR3 length: 13 residues. With 3 bases removed from V and 5 bases from J, the gap between germline ends came to 10 bases. CDR3 loop: CASSQVSSETQYF. The CDR3 nucleotides are TGCGCCAGCAGTCAGGTATCGAGCGAGACCCAGTACTTC.

V and J are TRBV28 and TRBJ2-3; the match to TRBD1 covers 9 bases. CDR3 length: 16 residues. The V and J ends lost 3 bases and 3 bases, in that order; junction bases with no gene match: 7. CDR1 and CDR2 (germline): MDHEN, SYDVKM. CDR3 sequence reads: CASSFPGTGTTDTQYF. The CDR3 region has the DNA TGTGCCAGCAGTTTTCCTGGGACAGGGACGACAGATACGCAGTATTTT.

V usage is TRBV6-5 and J usage is TRBJ2-7; D possibly corresponds to TRBD1 (5 bases). V dropped 6 bases and J dropped 4 bases, with 10 bases sitting between them. This CDR3 region has 12 residues. Per germline, CDR1 MNHEY and CDR2 SVGAGI. The CDR3: CASSRVGYEQYF. Here the CDR3 DNA reads TGTGCCAGCAGCAGGGTTGGGTACGAGCAGTACTTC.

V usage is TRBV15 and J usage is TRBJ1-1; D is uncertain. Germline V gene sequence: CDR1 LNHNV, CDR2 YYDKDF (reference sequence). CDR3 length: 13 amino acids. V dropped 5 bases and J dropped 1 base, with 8 bases sitting between them. DNA of the CDR3: TGTGCCACCAGCCTAAAAACGAACACTGAAGCTTTCTTT. Protein: CATSLKTNTEAFF.

V and J are TRBV5-8 and TRBJ1-5; 8 bases are shared with TRBD1. V was pared by 4 bases and J by 5 bases, with 5 bases of the junction left unmatched. Germline assignment: CDR1 SGHTS and CDR2 YDEGEE. The CDR3 contains 14 residues. DNA for the CDR3: TGTGCCAGCAGCCCCGGACAGGGTTATCAGCCCCAGCATTTT. This codes for CASSPGQGYQPQHF.

This clone was counted a few times. The rearrangement uses TRBV5-1 and TRBJ1-5, with 11 bases that match TRBD1. J lost 7 bases, V lost 4 bases, and 4 bases had no gene match. The CDR3 totals 14 residues. Germline-derived CDR1 and CDR2 are SGHRS and YFSETQ. The CDR3 region is CASSPGQGDQPQHF. Here the CDR3 DNA reads TGCGCCAGCAGCCCGGGACAGGGGGACCAGCCCCAGCATTTT.

V gene TRBV5-4 combines with J gene TRBJ1-2; D unresolved. The CDR3 length is 11 residues. Germline V lookup: CDR1 SGHNT, CDR2 YYREEE (reference sequence). V lost 8 bases, J lost 3 bases, and 8 bases lay in between. CDR3 region: CASSLDYGYTF. The DNA for the CDR3 is TGTGCCAGTTCCCTCGACTATGGCTACACCTTC. Full variable domain (rest looked up from reference TRBV5-4 and TRBJ1-2): ETGVTQSPTHLIKTRGQQVTLRCSSQSGHNTVSWYQQALGQGPQFIFQYYREEENGRGNFPPRFSGLQFPNYSSELNVNALELDDSALYLCASSLDYGYTFGSGTRLTVV.